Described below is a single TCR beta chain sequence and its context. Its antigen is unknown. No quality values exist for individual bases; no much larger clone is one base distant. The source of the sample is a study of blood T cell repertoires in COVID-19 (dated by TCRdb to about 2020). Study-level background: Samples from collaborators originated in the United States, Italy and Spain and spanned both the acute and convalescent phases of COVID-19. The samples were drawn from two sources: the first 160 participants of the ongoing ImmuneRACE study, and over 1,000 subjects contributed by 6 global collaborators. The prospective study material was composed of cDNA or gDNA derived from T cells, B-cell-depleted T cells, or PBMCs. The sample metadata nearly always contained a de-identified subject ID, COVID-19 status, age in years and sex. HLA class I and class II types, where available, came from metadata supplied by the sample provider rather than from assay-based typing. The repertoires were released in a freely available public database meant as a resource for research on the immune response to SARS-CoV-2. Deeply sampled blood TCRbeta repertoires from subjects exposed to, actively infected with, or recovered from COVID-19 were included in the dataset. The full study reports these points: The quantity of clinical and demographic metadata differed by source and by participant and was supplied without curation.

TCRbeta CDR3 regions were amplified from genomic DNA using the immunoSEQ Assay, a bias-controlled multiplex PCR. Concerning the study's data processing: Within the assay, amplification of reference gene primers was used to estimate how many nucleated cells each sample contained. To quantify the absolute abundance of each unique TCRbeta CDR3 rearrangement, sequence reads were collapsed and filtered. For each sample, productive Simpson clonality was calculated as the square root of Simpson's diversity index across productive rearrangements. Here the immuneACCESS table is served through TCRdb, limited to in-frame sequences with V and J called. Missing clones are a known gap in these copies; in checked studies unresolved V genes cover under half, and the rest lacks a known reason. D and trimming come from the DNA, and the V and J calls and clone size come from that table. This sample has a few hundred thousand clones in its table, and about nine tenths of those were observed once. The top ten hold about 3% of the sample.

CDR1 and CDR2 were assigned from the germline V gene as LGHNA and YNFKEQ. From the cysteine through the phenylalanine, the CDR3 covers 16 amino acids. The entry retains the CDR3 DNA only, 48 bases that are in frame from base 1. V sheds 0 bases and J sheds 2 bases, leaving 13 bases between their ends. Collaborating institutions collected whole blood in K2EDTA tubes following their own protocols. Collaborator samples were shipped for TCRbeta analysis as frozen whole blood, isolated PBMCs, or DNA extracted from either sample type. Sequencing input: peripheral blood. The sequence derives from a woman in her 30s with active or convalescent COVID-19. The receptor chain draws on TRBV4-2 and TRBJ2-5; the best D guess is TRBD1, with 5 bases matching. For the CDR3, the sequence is CASSQEGAQRQETQYF. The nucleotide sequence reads TGTGCCAGCAGCCAAGAAGGGGCACAGAGGCAAGAGACCCAGTACTTC.